These T cell receptor beta chains were read from a single sample in a study of blood T cell repertoires in COVID-19. Using immunoSEQ multiplex PCR, the repertoire was profiled, and TCRdb retains in-frame clones only, with some absent. Of some 130,000 clones listed, 70% to 80% were seen once; the top ten hold about a tenth. Sample: peripheral blood. Receptors were obtained from a man aged 55 to 70 who had recovered from COVID-19. The conserved cysteine and the conserved F or W are not part of the CDR3 here.

v_gene	j_gene	CDR3aa
TRBV6-5	TRBJ2-7	ASSLLRDRPYEQY
TRBV28	TRBJ2-5	ASSSRDRVGETQY
TRBV11-3	TRBJ2-6	ASSLDLFPLIQSSGANVLT
TRBV7-2	TRBJ2-1	ASSSLAGVSEQF
TRBV14	TRBJ1-1	ASSPGSVGRGRATEAF
TRBV5-1	TRBJ1-1	ASSLSGRINTEAF
TRBV12-3/TRBV12-4	TRBJ2-7	ASSSGFRNEQY
TRBV27	TRBJ2-3	ASKLAGAGDTQY
TRBV19	TRBJ1-1	ASSSSGPDTEAF
TRBV5-1	TRBJ1-2	ASSLLGTGGSADGYT
TRBV27	TRBJ2-3	ASSPNKGSASPDTQY
TRBV2	TRBJ2-4	ASAGLADELAKNIQY
TRBV3-1/TRBV3-2	TRBJ2-3	ASSQVAQTSTDTQY
TRBV11-3	TRBJ2-7	ASSTGTAQTGQY
TRBV29-1	TRBJ2-1	SVGQGHEQF
TRBV3-1/TRBV3-2	TRBJ2-1	ASSTASGGPYNEQF
TRBV28	TRBJ2-7	ASTPPTDSYEQY
TRBV11-3	TRBJ2-1	ASSLDLSGRFVYNEQF
TRBV11-2	TRBJ2-2	ASSLRNTGELF
TRBV10-1	TRBJ2-1	ASKQLRPYNEQF
TRBV7-9	TRBJ2-5	ASSLWKGQETQY
TRBV5-1	TRBJ2-3	ASSLRGGRDTQY
TRBV6-4	TRBJ1-6	ASMGTVFPPLH
TRBV4-3	TRBJ2-7	ASSQQAGAHEQY
TRBV4-1	TRBJ1-1	ASRGTALNTEAF
TRBV7-6	TRBJ2-1	ASSLALGGGEQF
TRBV28	TRBJ2-7	ASRGGQFPYEQY
TRBV18	TRBJ2-3	ASSARQASTDTQY
TRBV7-6	TRBJ2-1	ASSLVWTEINNEQF
TRBV3-1/TRBV3-2	TRBJ2-2	ASSQGTSGNTGELF
TRBV12-5	TRBJ2-7	ASGYTPDRGAEQY
TRBV6-2/TRBV6-3	TRBJ2-7	ASSYSASYEQY
TRBV7-2	TRBJ2-2	ASSPRFANTGELF
TRBV7-9	TRBJ2-1	ASSLETGYYNEQF
TRBV14	TRBJ2-5	ASSQSGAETQY
TRBV12-3/TRBV12-4	TRBJ2-7	ASSKNDRGEQY
TRBV30	TRBJ2-2	AWSVRTVHTGELF
TRBV29-1	TRBJ2-7	SVERVQGAGGEQY
TRBV28	TRBJ1-5	ASSGKGQGASYSNQPQH
TRBV7-9	TRBJ2-7	ASSLNRLQGSSYEQY
TRBV7-6	TRBJ1-6	ASSSTRGGHSPLH
TRBV3-1/TRBV3-2	TRBJ1-2	ASSHGEANYGYT
TRBV30	TRBJ1-2	AWSVAGTSSGYT
TRBV9	TRBJ2-3	ASSVVGLASDTQY
TRBV5-1	TRBJ1-1	ASSLFGTGDTEAF
TRBV14	TRBJ1-1	ASSQYADTEAF
TRBV10-3	TRBJ2-3	AIANLAGAKWTQY
TRBV6-2/TRBV6-3	TRBJ1-1	ASSHDRALNTEAF
TRBV25-1	TRBJ1-5	ASQQTGINQPQH
TRBV11-2	TRBJ2-7	ASSLEVQTYEQY
TRBV7-2	TRBJ2-1	ASSLRQGVNEQF
TRBV4-1	TRBJ1-1	ASSQDFPRDTEAF
TRBV11-1	TRBJ2-7	ASSLEAGQGREQY
TRBV3-1/TRBV3-2	TRBJ2-7	ARLWREPSYEQY
TRBV28	TRBJ2-5	ASSPGRVETQY